The entry below gives a single TCR beta chain sequence along with its context. The data originate from a study of T cell changes during pregnancy in multiple sclerosis. Sequencing was performed with immunoSEQ multiplex PCR; in TCRdb, only in-frame clones are kept and a portion is missing. Altogether tens of thousands of clones are present, 65% to 90% being singletons, with the ten largest covering under 1.4%. CDR3 length: 14 amino acids. The germline V gene encodes CDR1 MDHEN and CDR2 SYDVKM. With V trimmed by 8 bases and J by 7 bases, 11 bases remained unmatched. The material was CD4+ T cells from peripheral blood mononuclear cells, obtained in the first trimester of pregnancy. The clonotype originates from a female donor in good health, enrolled as a control in a pregnancy study. The chain uses TRBV28 and TRBJ2-3, with 8 bases aligning to TRBD2. CDR3 DNA sequence: TGTGCCAGCCCTCCCCTAGCGGGTACCCATACGCAGTATTTT. Translation gives CASPPLAGTHTQYF.